This T cell receptor beta chain was retrieved from a study of blood T cell repertoires in COVID-19 (dated by TCRdb to between 2020 and 2021). Background on the whole study: Samples from collaborators originated in the United States, Italy and Spain and spanned both the acute and convalescent phases of COVID-19. The material from the prospective study consisted of cDNA or gDNA derived from T cells, B-cell-depleted T cells, or PBMCs. Subjects who had been exposed to COVID-19, were actively infected with it, or had recovered from it provided the deeply sampled blood TCRbeta repertoires that made up the dataset. The repertoires were released in a freely available public database intended as a resource for research on the immune response to SARS-CoV-2. Samples were obtained from the ongoing ImmuneRACE study (first 160 participants) and from 1,254 subjects provided by 6 global collaborators. The sample metadata nearly always contained a de-identified subject ID, COVID-19 status, age in years and sex. HLA class I and class II types, where available, came from metadata supplied by the sample provider rather than from assay-based typing. Overall study results and their limits: How much clinical and demographic metadata was included differed by source and by participant, and the metadata was provided uncurated.

A second Seattle source provided samples from volunteer blood donors who had recovered from COVID-19. Whole blood was collected in K2EDTA tubes by collaborating institutions according to the institutions' own protocols. For TCRbeta analysis, collaborators shipped samples as frozen whole blood, isolated PBMCs, or DNA extracted from either of those sample types. For this clone: It lacks a known antigen. Base qualities are missing; no much larger clone stands one base away.

TCRbeta CDR3 regions were amplified from genomic DNA by means of the immunoSEQ Assay, a bias-controlled multiplex PCR. From the authors' description of their analysis: The number of nucleated cells in each sample was estimated by amplification of reference gene primers within the assay. Sequence reads were collapsed and filtered to measure the absolute abundance of every unique TCRbeta CDR3 rearrangement. For each sample, productive Simpson clonality was calculated as the square root of Simpson's diversity index over productive rearrangements. TCRdb retrieved this table from immuneACCESS and kept in-frame rearrangements only. Not all clones are present; in checked studies, unresolved V genes account for under half, and no reason is known for the remainder. The V and J calls and clone size were taken over from that table, and D and trimming were inferred from the DNA. The sample table records roughly 150,000 clones; 88% of these occur just once. The ten largest clones take up over 2% of the sample.

Sequenced: peripheral blood. The TCR sequence derives from a middle-aged man who had recovered from COVID-19.

The encoded CDR3 is CASSRTVSPYEQYF. The DNA reads TGTGCCAGCAGCAGGACAGTTTCCCCCTACGAGCAGTACTTC. The rearrangement joined TRBV21-1 to TRBJ2-7; the table's TRBD1 call for D was not verified on the DNA. TRBV21-1 represents a pseudogene. The CDR3 covers 14 residues, taking in both the cysteine and the phenylalanine. This entry keeps only the CDR3 DNA: 42 bases, framed from base 1.